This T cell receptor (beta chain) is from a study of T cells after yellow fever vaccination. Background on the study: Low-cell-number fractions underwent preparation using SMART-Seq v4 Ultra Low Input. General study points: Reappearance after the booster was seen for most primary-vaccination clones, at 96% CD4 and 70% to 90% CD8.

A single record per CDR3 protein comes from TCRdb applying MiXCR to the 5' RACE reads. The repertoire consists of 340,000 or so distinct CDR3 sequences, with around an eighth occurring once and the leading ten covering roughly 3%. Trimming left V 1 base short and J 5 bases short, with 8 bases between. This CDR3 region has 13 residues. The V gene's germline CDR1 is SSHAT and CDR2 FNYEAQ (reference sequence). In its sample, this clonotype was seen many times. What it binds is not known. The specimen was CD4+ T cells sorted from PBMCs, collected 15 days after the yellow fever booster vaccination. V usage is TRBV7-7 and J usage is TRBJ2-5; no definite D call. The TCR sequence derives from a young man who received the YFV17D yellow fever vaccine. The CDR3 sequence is CASSLDRVETQYF. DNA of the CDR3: TGTGCCAGCAGCTTAGATCGGGTCGAGACCCAGTACTTC.